This TCR beta chain was sequenced during a study of blood T cell repertoires in COVID-19. Looking at the study overall: Sites in the United States, Italy and Spain provided acute and convalescent COVID-19 samples. PBMCs, B-cell-depleted T cells, or T cells provided the cDNA or gDNA that made up the material.

In the original analysis: Estimation of nucleated cell counts was performed using reference gene primer amplification. Here immunoSEQ multiplex PCR was the method, and the copy in TCRdb shows in-frame clones only, minus some. Clone size and V and J calls were adopted from that table, with D and trimming inferred from the DNA. The sample lists about 240,000 clones; around four fifths were seen once. As concerns this clone: Additional DNA sequences in this sample encode the identical CDR3.

The CDR3 has 11 amino acids. The ends were cut back, 1 base at V and 6 bases at J, with 6 bases in the middle. CDR1 is SQVTM and CDR2 is ANQGSEA in the germline V gene. V gene TRBV29-1 combines with J gene TRBJ1-2; TRBD1 is a possible D gene (5 bases). The sequencing input was peripheral blood. The source is a woman aged 60 to 75 with active or convalescent COVID-19. The DNA for the CDR3 is TGCAGCGTTGAAGGGGGCGATGGCTACACCTTC. This gives the protein CSVEGGDGYTF. The full variable domain, with the rest looked up from reference TRBV29-1 and TRBJ1-2, is SAVISQKPSRDICQRGTSLTIQCQVDSQVTMMFWYRQQPGQSLTLIATANQGSEATYESGFVIDKFPISRPNLTFSTLTVSNMSPEDSSIYLCSVEGGDGYTFGSGTRLTVV.